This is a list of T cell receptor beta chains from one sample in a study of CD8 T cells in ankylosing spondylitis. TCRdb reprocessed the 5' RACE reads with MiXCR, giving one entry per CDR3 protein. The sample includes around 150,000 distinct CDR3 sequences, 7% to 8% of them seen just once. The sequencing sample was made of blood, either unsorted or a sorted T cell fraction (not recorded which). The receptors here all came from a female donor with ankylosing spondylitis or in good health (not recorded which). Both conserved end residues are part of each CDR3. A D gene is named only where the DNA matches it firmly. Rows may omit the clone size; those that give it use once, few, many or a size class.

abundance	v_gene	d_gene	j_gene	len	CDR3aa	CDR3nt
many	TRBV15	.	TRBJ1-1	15	CATSSWPSSGSSPFF	TGTGCCACCAGCAGCTGGCCCTCTTCGGGCTCCAGTCCTTTCTTT
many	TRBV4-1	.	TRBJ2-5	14	CASSQDQGQETQYF	TGCGCCAGCAGCCAAGATCAGGGCCAAGAGACCCAGTACTTC
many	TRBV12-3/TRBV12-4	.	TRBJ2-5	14	CASSRTNPGEAQYF	TGTGCCAGCAGTAGAACCAATCCAGGAGAGGCCCAGTACTTC
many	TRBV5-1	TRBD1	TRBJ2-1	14	CASSWDRPYNEQFF	TGCGCCAGCAGCTGGGACAGGCCCTACAATGAGCAGTTCTTC
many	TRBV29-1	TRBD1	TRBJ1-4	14	CSVASTGRNEKLFF	TGCAGCGTTGCTTCGACAGGGCGGAATGAAAAACTGTTTTTT
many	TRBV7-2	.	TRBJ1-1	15	CASSSQYGMNTEAFF	TGTGCCAGCAGCTCCCAGTACGGAATGAACACTGAAGCTTTCTTT
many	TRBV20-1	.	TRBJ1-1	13	CSAHPSRPGLSPF	TGCAGTGCCCATCCATCGCGACCGGGCCTTAGCCCGTTT
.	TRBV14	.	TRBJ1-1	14	CASSQEGIGTEAFF	TGTGCCAGCAGCCAAGAGGGTATCGGCACTGAAGCTTTCTTT
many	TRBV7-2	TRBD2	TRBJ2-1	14	CASSFNGGAGEQFF	TGTGCCAGCAGCTTTAACGGGGGGGCCGGTGAGCAGTTCTTC
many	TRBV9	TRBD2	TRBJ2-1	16	CASSVAPTSGANEQFF	TGTGCCAGCAGCGTAGCTCCAACTAGCGGGGCCAATGAGCAGTTCTTC
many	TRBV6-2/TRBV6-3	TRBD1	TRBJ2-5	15	CASSYGTENQETQYF	TGTGCCAGCAGTTACGGGACAGAAAATCAAGAGACCCAGTACTTC
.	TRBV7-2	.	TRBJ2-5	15	CASSRRRGPEVTQYF	TGTGCCAGCAGCCGACGGCGGGGCCCCGAGGTGACCCAGTACTTC
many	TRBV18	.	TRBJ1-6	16	CASSPLRGAGNSPLHF	TGTGCCAGCTCACCACTCCGAGGGGCAGGGAATTCACCCCTCCACTTT
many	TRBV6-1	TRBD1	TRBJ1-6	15	CASTNDRVANSPLHF	TGTGCCAGCACCAACGACAGGGTCGCCAATTCACCCCTCCACTTT
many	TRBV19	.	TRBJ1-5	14	CASSPLLGSQPQHF	TGTGCCAGTAGTCCCCTGTTGGGGTCTCAGCCCCAGCATTTT
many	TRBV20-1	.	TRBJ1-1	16	CSARRAAQRMNTEAFF	TGCAGTGCTAGGAGGGCGGCCCAGCGAATGAACACTGAAGCTTTCTTT
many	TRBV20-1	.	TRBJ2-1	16	CSARDHGGGSYNEQFF	TGCAGTGCTAGAGATCACGGCGGGGGCTCTTACAATGAGCAGTTCTTC
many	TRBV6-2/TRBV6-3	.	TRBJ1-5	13	CAARRDGNQPQHF	TGTGCCGCCCGACGGGACGGGAATCAGCCCCAGCATTTT
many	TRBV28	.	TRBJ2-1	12	CASSFGPNEQFF	TGTGCCAGCAGTTTTGGTCCCAATGAGCAGTTCTTC
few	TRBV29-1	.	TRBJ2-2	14	CSVAVRVDTGELFF	TGCAGCGTTGCTGTTAGGGTCGACACCGGGGAGCTGTTTTTT
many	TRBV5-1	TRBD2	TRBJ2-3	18	CASSPARSLSGNTDTQYF	TGCGCCAGCAGCCCCGCACGTTCTTTGAGCGGGAACACAGATACGCAGTATTTT
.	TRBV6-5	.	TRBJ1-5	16	CASSGSGTISNQPQHF	TGTGCCAGCAGTGGGAGTGGGACGATTAGCAATCAGCCCCAGCATTTT
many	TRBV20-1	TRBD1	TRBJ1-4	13	CSAEDRANEKLFF	TGCAGTGCAGAAGACAGGGCTAATGAAAAACTGTTTTTT
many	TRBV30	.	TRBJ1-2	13	CAWLTATNYGYTF	TGTGCCTGGCTGACAGCGACTAACTATGGCTACACCTTC
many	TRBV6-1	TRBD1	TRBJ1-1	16	CASSRLSGTANTEAFF	TGTGCCAGCAGTCGCCTTTCCGGGACAGCGAACACTGAAGCTTTCTTT
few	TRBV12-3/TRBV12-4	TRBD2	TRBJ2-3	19	CASSLGPQLTGGLADTQYF	TGTGCCAGCAGTTTAGGGCCTCAACTGACGGGGGGGCTCGCAGATACGCAGTATTTT
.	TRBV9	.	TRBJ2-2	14	CASSVVVDTGELFF	TGTGCCAGCAGCGTAGTGGTAGACACCGGGGAGCTGTTTTTT
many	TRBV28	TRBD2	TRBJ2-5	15	CASSFRTSGQETQYF	TGTGCCAGCAGTTTCCGGACTAGCGGTCAAGAGACCCAGTACTTC
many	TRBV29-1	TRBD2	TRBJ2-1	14	CSVLSGEFYNEQFF	TGCAGCGTTCTAAGCGGGGAGTTTTACAATGAGCAGTTCTTC
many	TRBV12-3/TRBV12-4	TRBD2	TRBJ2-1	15	CASSEETSGYNEQFF	TGTGCCAGCAGTGAGGAGACTAGCGGCTACAATGAGCAGTTCTTC
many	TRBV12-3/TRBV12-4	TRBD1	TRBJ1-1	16	CASSFVAGGMNTEAFF	TGTGCCAGCAGTTTTGTGGCAGGGGGTATGAACACTGAAGCTTTCTTT
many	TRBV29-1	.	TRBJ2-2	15	CSVAGTPGNTGELFF	TGCAGCGTTGCCGGGACACCCGGGAACACCGGGGAGCTGTTTTTT
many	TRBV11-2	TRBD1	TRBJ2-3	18	CASSFLLGQGVETDTQYF	TGTGCCAGCAGCTTTCTACTTGGACAGGGGGTTGAGACAGATACGCAGTATTTT
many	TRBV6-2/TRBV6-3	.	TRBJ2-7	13	CASINRDSYEQYF	TGTGCCAGCATTAACAGGGATTCCTACGAGCAGTACTTC
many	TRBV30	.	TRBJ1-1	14	CAWSTPDKNTEAFF	TGTGCCTGGAGTACCCCCGACAAGAACACTGAAGCTTTCTTT
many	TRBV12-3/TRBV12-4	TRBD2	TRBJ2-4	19	CASSFKASGGAGAKNIQYF	TGTGCCAGCAGTTTCAAGGCTAGCGGGGGGGCGGGAGCCAAAAACATTCAGTACTTC
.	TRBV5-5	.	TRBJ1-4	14	CASSLDAGSGKLFF	TGTGCCAGCAGCTTGGACGCAGGATCCGGAAAACTGTTTTTT
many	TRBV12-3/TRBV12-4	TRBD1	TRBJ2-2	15	CASSLSGTGTGELFF	TGTGCCAGCAGTTTGTCCGGGACAGGGACCGGGGAGCTGTTTTTT
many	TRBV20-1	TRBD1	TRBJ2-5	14	CSATSGTAQETQYF	TGCAGTGCTACCTCTGGGACAGCTCAAGAGACCCAGTACTTC
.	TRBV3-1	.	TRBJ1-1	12	CASSQGRDEAFF	TGTGCCAGCAGCCAGGGACGGGATGAAGCTTTCTTT
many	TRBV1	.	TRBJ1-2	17	CTSSPSPRLLPNCGYTF	TGCACCAGCAGCCCCTCTCCTAGGCTCCTACCCAACTGTGGCTACACCTTC
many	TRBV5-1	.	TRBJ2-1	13	CASSLELRNEQFF	TGCGCCAGCAGCTTGGAACTCCGGAATGAGCAGTTCTTC
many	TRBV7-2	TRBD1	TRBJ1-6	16	CASSFVGTAGNSPLHF	TGTGCCAGCAGCTTCGTAGGGACAGCCGGTAATTCACCCCTCCACTTT
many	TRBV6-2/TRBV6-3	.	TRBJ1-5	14	CASSYSRGNQPQHF	TGTGCCAGCAGTTACTCACGAGGCAATCAGCCCCAGCATTTT
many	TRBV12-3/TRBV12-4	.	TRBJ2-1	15	CASSLVGGHYNEQFF	TGTGCCAGCAGTTTAGTGGGGGGGCATTACAATGAGCAGTTCTTC
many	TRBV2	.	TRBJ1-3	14	CASSEDRVGNTIYF	TGTGCCAGCAGTGAAGACAGGGTTGGAAACACCATATATTTT
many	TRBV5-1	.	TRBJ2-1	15	CASSIFRGGYNEQFF	TGCGCCAGCAGCATCTTCCGGGGAGGTTACAATGAGCAGTTCTTC
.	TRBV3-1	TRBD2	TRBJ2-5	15	CASSQDGGGQETQYF	TGTGCCAGCAGCCAAGATGGGGGGGGTCAGGAGACCCAGTACTTC